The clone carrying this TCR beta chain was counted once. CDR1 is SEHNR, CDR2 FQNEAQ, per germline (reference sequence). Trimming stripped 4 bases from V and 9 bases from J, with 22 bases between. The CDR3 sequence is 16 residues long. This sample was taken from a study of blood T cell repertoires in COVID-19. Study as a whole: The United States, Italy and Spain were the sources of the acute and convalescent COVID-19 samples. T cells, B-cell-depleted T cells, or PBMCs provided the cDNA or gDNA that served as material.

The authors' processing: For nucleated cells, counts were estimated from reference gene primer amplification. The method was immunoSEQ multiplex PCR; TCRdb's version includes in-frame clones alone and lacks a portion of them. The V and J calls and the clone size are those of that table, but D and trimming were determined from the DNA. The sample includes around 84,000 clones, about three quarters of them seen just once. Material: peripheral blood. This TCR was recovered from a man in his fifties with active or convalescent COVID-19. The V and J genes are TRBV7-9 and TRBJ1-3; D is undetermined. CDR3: CASSSAVDGSLATIYF. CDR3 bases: TGTGCCAGCAGCTCCGCGGTTGATGGTAGTTTAGCCACCATATATTTT.